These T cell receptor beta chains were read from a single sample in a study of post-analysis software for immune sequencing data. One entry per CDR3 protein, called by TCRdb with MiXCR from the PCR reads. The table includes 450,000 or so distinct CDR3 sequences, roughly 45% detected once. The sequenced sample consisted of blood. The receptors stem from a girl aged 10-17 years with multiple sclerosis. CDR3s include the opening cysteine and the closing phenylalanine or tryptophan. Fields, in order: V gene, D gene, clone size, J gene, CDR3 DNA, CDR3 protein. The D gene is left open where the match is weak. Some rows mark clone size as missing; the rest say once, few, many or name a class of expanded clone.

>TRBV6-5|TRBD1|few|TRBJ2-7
TGTGCCAGCAGGTACAGGGGTCGGACCTACGAGCAGTACTTC
CASRYRGRTYEQYF
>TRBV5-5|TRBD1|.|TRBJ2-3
TGTGCCAGCAGCTCCGGGACAGACACAGATACGCAGTATTTT
CASSSGTDTDTQYF
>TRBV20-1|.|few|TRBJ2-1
TGCAGTGCTAGTTCCGGGGCAGCCAAAGGGGACAATGAGCAGTTCTTC
CSASSGAAKGDNEQFF
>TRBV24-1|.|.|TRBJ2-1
TGTGCCACCAGTGATCCCTCAAAGGCTAGCACGTACAATGAGCAGTTCTTC
CATSDPSKASTYNEQFF
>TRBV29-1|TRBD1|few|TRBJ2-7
TGCAGCGTTGAGACTCGGGACAGGGGGAACGAGCAGTACTTC
CSVETRDRGNEQYF
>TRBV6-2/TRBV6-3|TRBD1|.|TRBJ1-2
TGTGCCAGCAGTCGACTAACCTTGGACAGGGGCGATGGCTACACCTTC
CASSRLTLDRGDGYTF
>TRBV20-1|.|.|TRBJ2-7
TGCAGTGCACCCAGATCCTACGAGCAGTACTTC
CSAPRSYEQYF
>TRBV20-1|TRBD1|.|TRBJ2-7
TGCAGTGCTATCGACAGGGTCGGTCACTACGAGCAGTACTTC
CSAIDRVGHYEQYF
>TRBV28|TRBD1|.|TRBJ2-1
TGTGCCAGCGCCCCAAATGGACAGGGGACCAATGAGCAGTTCTTC
CASAPNGQGTNEQFF
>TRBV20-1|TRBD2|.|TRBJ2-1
TGCAGTACTTTCCCGCTAGCGGACACCTACAATGAGCAGTTCTTC
CSTFPLADTYNEQFF
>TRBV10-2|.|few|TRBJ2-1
TGCGCCAGCAGTGAGTCTGAGCGGGCCCCCTACAATGAGCAGTTCTTC
CASSESERAPYNEQFF
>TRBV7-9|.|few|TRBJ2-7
TGTGCCAGCAGCTTAGAAGGAGGGGGGGACGAGCAGTACTTC
CASSLEGGGDEQYF
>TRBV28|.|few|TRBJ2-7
TGTGCCAGCAGTGCAAGCGGAACCTACGAGCAGTACTTC
CASSASGTYEQYF
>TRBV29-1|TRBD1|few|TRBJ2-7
TGCAGCGTTGGCCGGGACAGAGCCTACGAGCAGTACTTC
CSVGRDRAYEQYF
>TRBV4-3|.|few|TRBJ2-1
TGCGCCAGCAGCCAAGATCAGGGGGGATCCTACAATGAGCAGTTCTTC
CASSQDQGGSYNEQFF
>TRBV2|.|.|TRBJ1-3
TGTGCCAGCAGCGTCGCCTACGGGGGCTCCTCTGGAAACACCATATATTTT
CASSVAYGGSSGNTIYF
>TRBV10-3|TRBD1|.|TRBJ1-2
TGTGCCATCAGTGAACAGGGGGGGCGCGGCTACACCTTC
CAISEQGGRGYTF
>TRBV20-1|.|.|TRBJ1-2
TGCAGTGCTAGAGAAGGGGCGGGCTGGGGCTATGGCTACACCTTC
CSAREGAGWGYGYTF
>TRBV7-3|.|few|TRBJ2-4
TGTGCCAGCAGCATCCTTCAAGGCGACATTCAGTACTTC
CASSILQGDIQYF
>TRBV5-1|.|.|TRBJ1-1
TGCGCCAGCAGCTTGGATCCCAGGGACACTGAAGCTTTCTTT
CASSLDPRDTEAFF
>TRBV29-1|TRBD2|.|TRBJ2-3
TGCGGCGTTGCCCCGAGACTAGCGCCAGATACGCAGTATTTT
CGVAPRLAPDTQYF
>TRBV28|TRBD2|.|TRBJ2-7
TGTGCCAGCAGTGTTAGCGGGAGCAGCGTCTACGAGCAGTACTTC
CASSVSGSSVYEQYF
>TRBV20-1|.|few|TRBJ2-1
TGCAGTGCTAGCACCTCCGACAGCGGCTCCTACAATGAGCAGTTCTTC
CSASTSDSGSYNEQFF
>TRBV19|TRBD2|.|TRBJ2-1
TGTGCCAGTAGTAAGGGACTAGCGGATCACAATGAGCAGTTCTTC
CASSKGLADHNEQFF